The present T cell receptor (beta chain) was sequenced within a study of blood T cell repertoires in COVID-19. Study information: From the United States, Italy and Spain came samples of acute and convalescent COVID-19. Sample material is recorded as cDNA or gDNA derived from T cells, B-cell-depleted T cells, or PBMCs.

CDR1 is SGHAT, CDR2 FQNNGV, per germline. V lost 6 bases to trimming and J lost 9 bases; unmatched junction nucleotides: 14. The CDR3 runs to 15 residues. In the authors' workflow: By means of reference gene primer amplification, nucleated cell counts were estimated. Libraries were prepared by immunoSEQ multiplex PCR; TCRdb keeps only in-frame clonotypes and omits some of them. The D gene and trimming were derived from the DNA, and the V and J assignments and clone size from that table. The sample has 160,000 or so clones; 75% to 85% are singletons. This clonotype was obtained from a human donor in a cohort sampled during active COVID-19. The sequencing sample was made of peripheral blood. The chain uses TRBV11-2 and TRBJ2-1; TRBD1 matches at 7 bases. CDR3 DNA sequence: TGTGCCAGCAGGAAGGACAGGCCCCGTACCCCTGAGCAGTTCTTC. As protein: CASRKDRPRTPEQFF.